This TCR beta chain was retrieved from a study of beta chain features in type 1 diabetes. General study results and limits: Significant though moderate, a shortening of TCRB CDR3s appeared in all four CD4+ subsets of Type 1 diabetes patients. There was no resolution here of whether HLA type influences TCRB rearrangement.

Via the markers CD45RO/CCR7/CD25/CD127/CD95/CD27, stem cell-like memory, regulatory, central memory and naive CD4+ cells were sorted. Every bit of the isolated RNA underwent reverse transcription, so sequencing read expressed TCRB transcripts. For naive, central memory and regulatory T cell samples, reads averaged around 3.5 million. Libraries were prepared by immunoSEQ multiplex PCR; TCRdb keeps only in-frame clonotypes and omits some of them. In the table there are 300,000 to 450,000 clones, around a tenth of which are singletons. This clone was observed a handful of times. What it recognizes is unknown. CDR1 SNHLY and CDR2 FYNNEI come from the germline V gene. V dropped 3 bases and J dropped 0 bases, with 3 bases sitting between them. This CDR3 contains 13 residues.

This TCR was recovered from a man aged 25 to 45 with type 1 diabetes. The chain recombines TRBV2 with TRBJ1-3; no definite D call. Material for sequencing was central memory CD4+ T cells from blood. The CDR3 DNA is TGTGCCAGCAGTGATAACTCTGGAAACACCATATATTTT. Translation: CASSDNSGNTIYF.